The 9 T cell receptor beta chains below all came from one sample that was sequenced in a study of CD8+CD57+ T cells in acquired aplastic anemia (dated by TCRdb to 2016 to 2019). Sequencing took place on an Illumina HiSeq 2000. Genomic DNA was used as template for profiling of TCR beta VDJ combinations and CDR3 sequences. TCRdb applied fastp at Q25 and MiXCR to the public reads, then kept only in-frame beta chains. Each record represents a unique CDR3 protein, reported with the most common genes and DNA among its rows. The sample records about 190,000 distinct CDR3 sequences, about three fifths of which are singletons. In total, the top ten clones hold 40% to 55% of the sample. Sequences were obtained from sorted CD4+, CD8+, or CD8+CD57+ T cells (not recorded which) from PBMCs. These receptor sequences come from a human donor with severe aplastic anemia or a healthy control (not recorded which).

The chain joins TRBV7-6 to TRBJ2-3; 10 bases match TRBD2. CDR1 SGHVS and CDR2 FNYEAQ come from the germline V gene. This CDR3 spans 16 amino acids. Unmatched junction bases numbered 9, after V lost 5 bases and J lost 4 bases. This chain's CDR3 is CASSATLAGEADTQYF. The CDR3 DNA follows: TGTGCCAGCAGCGCAACTCTAGCGGGGGAGGCAGATACGCAGTATTTT.

This chain connects TRBV5-4 to TRBJ1-6; D not certain. V lost 2 bases, J lost 9 bases, and 6 bases lay in between. This CDR3 spans 12 amino acids. Germline V CDR1 and CDR2: SGHNT, YYREEE (reference sequence). The CDR3 sequence: CASSLGRSPLHF. CDR3 nucleotides: TGTGCCAGCAGCTTAGGTCGTTCACCCCTCCACTTT.

The sample holds many counts of this clonotype. The J gene is TRBJ1-3, the V gene TRBV9; D gene uncertain. V was pared by 0 bases and J by 1 base, with 5 bases between. Germline V lookup: CDR1 SGDLS, CDR2 YYNGEE. The CDR3 is 14 residues long. This CDR3 is CASSVGSSGNTIYF. CDR3 bases: TGTGCCAGCAGCGTAGGCAGTTCTGGAAACACCATATATTTT. The whole variable domain, remainder taken from reference TRBV9 and TRBJ1-3, is DSGVTQTPKHLITATGQRVTLRCSPRSGDLSVYWYQQSLDQGLQFLIQYYNGEERAKGNILERFSAQQFPDLHSELNLSSLELGDSALYFCASSVGSSGNTIYFGEGSWLTVV.

The V gene is TRBV7-3, the J gene TRBJ2-3, with 12 bases identical to TRBD2. The CDR3 is made up of 16 amino acids. Germline V gene lookup returns CDR1 SGHTA and CDR2 FQGTGA. Unmatched junction bases numbered 6, after V lost 5 bases and J lost 3 bases. CDR3 loop: CASSPSGGASTDTQYF. The CDR3 DNA is TGTGCCAGCAGCCCTAGCGGGGGGGCTAGTACAGATACGCAGTATTTT.

The rearrangement joins TRBV7-2 to TRBJ2-1, with D tentatively TRBD1 (5 bases). The CDR3 contains 14 residues. Germline CDR1 SGHTA, CDR2 FQGNSA. The V end was cut by 1 base, the J end by 10 bases, with 14 bases between. The CDR3 spells CASSLEGRGSEQFF. The CDR3 region has the DNA TGTGCCAGCAGCTTAGAAGGTAGGGGTAGCGAGCAGTTCTTC.

V gene TRBV25-1 combines with J gene TRBJ2-7; 7 bases align to TRBD1. The junction had 7 bases not matched to a gene; V was cut back by 4 bases and J by 1 base. Germline V gene data show CDR1 as MGHDK and CDR2 as SYGVNS. CDR3 length equals 15 residues. DNA for the CDR3: TGTGCCAGCAGTGCTCAAAACAGGGGTTCCTACGAGCAGTACTTC. This sequence encodes CASSAQNRGSYEQYF.

The chain links TRBV6-6 to TRBJ2-5; the D is unclear. V shed 0 bases and J shed 5 bases, with 4 bases lying between them. CDR1 is MNHNY, CDR2 SVGAGI, per germline (reference sequence). The CDR3 covers 12 residues. This CDR3 is CASSYSTETQYF. CDR3 DNA sequence: TGTGCCAGCAGTTACTCGACCGAGACCCAGTACTTC.

CDR3 region: CASSLGGNRVNTIYF. The CDR3 DNA reads TGTGCCAGCAGCTTAGGGGGGAACCGGGTAAACACCATATATTTT. The chain uses TRBV7-9 and TRBJ1-3; TRBD1 might be the D (5 bases). Germline lookup yields CDR1 SEHNR and CDR2 FQNEAQ (reference sequence). This CDR3 spans 15 amino acids. With 1 base removed from V and 6 bases from J, the gap between germline ends came to 13 bases. Full variable domain (rest looked up from reference TRBV7-9 and TRBJ1-3): DTGVSQNPRHKITKRGQNVTFRCDPISEHNRLYWYRQTLGQGPEFLTYFQNEAQLEKSRLLSDRFSAERPKGSFSTLEIQRTEQGDSAMYLCASSLGGNRVNTIYFGEGSWLTVV.

This chain uses TRBV11-2 with TRBJ2-3; TRBD1 agrees at 8 bases. The CDR3 is made up of 15 amino acids. J gave up 4 bases and V 7 bases, and 10 bases lay outside the gene matches. CDR1 is SGHAT and CDR2 is FQNNGV in the germline V gene. The CDR3 nucleotides read TGTGCCAGCACCTTCCTGGACAGGGTCGCAGATACGCAGTATTTT. Translated, it gives CASTFLDRVADTQYF.